Listed below are T cell receptor beta chains from one sample, sequenced in a study of identical twins' blood T cells. MiXCR, applied by TCRdb to the 5' RACE reads, yields one record per CDR3 protein. The sample lists 350,000 to 450,000 distinct CDR3 sequences, roughly 30% seen once, with 5.5% to 6.5% in the top ten. Sequencing input: PBMCs. The receptor set was obtained from a woman aged 18-55 years in good health. The CDR3 runs from the conserved cysteine through the conserved F or W. The D gene is left open where the match is weak. The listing skips clone size in some rows; elsewhere it reads once, few, many or a size class.

>once|NA|TRBV20-1|TRBJ1-5
TGCAGTGCTAGAGACAGGGTGGATAAGCCCCAGCATTTT
CSARDRVDKPQHF
>few|NA|TRBV20-1|TRBJ1-5
TGCAGTGCCACCACGGCTCCGCCAGGCAATCAGCCCCAGCATTTT
CSATTAPPGNQPQHF
>few|TRBD1|TRBV7-2|TRBJ2-7
TGTGCCAGCAGCCCTACGACGGGACAGAGCTCCTACGAGCAGTACTTC
CASSPTTGQSSYEQYF
>few|NA|TRBV12-3/TRBV12-4|TRBJ2-7
TGTGCCACCTCCCGGGACTCCTCCTACGAGCAGTACTTC
CATSRDSSYEQYF
>many|NA|TRBV29-1|TRBJ1-1
TGCAGCGTTCGCGTGAACACTGAAGCTTTCTTT
CSVRVNTEAFF
>few|NA|TRBV21-1|TRBJ2-3
TGTGCCAGCACCTTGACAGGGGCTCGCACAGATACGCAGTATTTT
CASTLTGARTDTQYF
>NA|NA|TRBV7-2|TRBJ1-3
TGTGCCAGCAGCCCCCGGACAACTCCCTCCAGTGGAAACACCATATATTTT
CASSPRTTPSSGNTIYF
>NA|NA|TRBV24-1|TRBJ2-3
TGTGCCACCAGTGATGACTCCACAGATACGCAGTATTTT
CATSDDSTDTQYF
>NA|TRBD2|TRBV9|TRBJ2-1
TGTGCCAGCAGCGTGGGGCGGGGGGACTACAATGAGCAGTTCTTC
CASSVGRGDYNEQFF
>few|NA|TRBV7-9|TRBJ1-1
TGTGCCAGCAGCTTCCATTCCGGGACGTCCACGAACACTGAAGCTTTCTTT
CASSFHSGTSTNTEAFF
>few|NA|TRBV5-1|TRBJ1-2
TGCGCCAGCAGCCTAGTTGGGGATACTAACTATGGCTACACCTTC
CASSLVGDTNYGYTF
>NA|NA|TRBV2|TRBJ1-2
TGTGCCAGCAGTGAATCGGAAATGGCAAACTATGGCTACACCTTC
CASSESEMANYGYTF
>NA|NA|TRBV6-4|TRBJ2-2
TGTGCCAGCAGTATGGGGCGGAGTGGCGGGACCGGGGAGCTGTTTTTT
CASSMGRSGGTGELFF
>many|NA|TRBV3-1|TRBJ1-2
TGTGCCAGCAGCCAAGATTTATATGGCTACACCTTC
CASSQDLYGYTF
>many|NA|TRBV29-1|TRBJ2-1
TGCAGCGTTGAAGATCGTAGCAATGAGCAGTTCTTC
CSVEDRSNEQFF
>many|TRBD1|TRBV5-1|TRBJ1-1
TGCGCCAGCAGCTTCGACAGGGGTACTGAAGCTTTCTTT
CASSFDRGTEAFF
>NA|NA|TRBV12-3/TRBV12-4|TRBJ2-1
TGTGCCACCTCGCCGGGACTCTCCTACAATGAGCAGTTCTTC
CATSPGLSYNEQFF
>NA|TRBD2|TRBV9|TRBJ2-3
TGTGCCAGCAGCGTTCTAGCGGGCCTGGATACGCAGTATTTT
CASSVLAGLDTQYF
>many|NA|TRBV6-6|TRBJ1-2
TGTGCCAGCAACAAACGGGACATGCCCCGAGGTGGCTACACCTTC
CASNKRDMPRGGYTF
>NA|NA|TRBV25-1|TRBJ2-1
TGTGCCAGCACCGAAACTGGGCGTGAGCAGTTCTTC
CASTETGREQFF
>few|NA|TRBV6-1|TRBJ2-5
TGTGCCAGCAGACGGGACGCCCAAGAGACCCAGTACTTC
CASRRDAQETQYF
>many|TRBD1|TRBV20-1|TRBJ2-3
TGCAGTGCCTCGACAGGGTCGGAGCCAGATACGCAGTATTTT
CSASTGSEPDTQYF
>NA|NA|TRBV20-1|TRBJ1-1
TGCAGTGCGGTATCCAGGGGCGCCACTGAAGCTTTCTTT
CSAVSRGATEAFF
>few|NA|TRBV19|TRBJ1-2
TGTGCCAGTACCCCACCGGACATGCTAGATGGCTACACCTTC
CASTPPDMLDGYTF
>NA|TRBD1|TRBV12-3/TRBV12-4|TRBJ1-2
TGTGCCAGCAGCCCCTCTCGGACAGGAGCGATCTATGGCTACACCTTC
CASSPSRTGAIYGYTF
>NA|NA|TRBV7-9|TRBJ2-1
TGTGCCAGCAGCTTAACATCTCGCTATGAGCAGTTCTTC
CASSLTSRYEQFF
>many|NA|TRBV3-1|TRBJ2-7
TGTGCCAGCAGCCAAGATGGGGCCTACGAGCAGTACTTC
CASSQDGAYEQYF
>NA|TRBD1|TRBV7-9|TRBJ2-1
TGTGCCAGCAGCTACCGGGACAGACAATACAATGAGCAGTTCTTC
CASSYRDRQYNEQFF
>NA|NA|TRBV4-2|TRBJ1-3
TGTGCCAGCAGCCCTAGGGGGTCTGCCTCTGGAAACACCATATATTTT
CASSPRGSASGNTIYF
>few|TRBD2|TRBV6-2/TRBV6-3|TRBJ2-7
TGTGCCAGCAGGCGAACTAGCGGCTCCTACGAGCAGTACTTC
CASRRTSGSYEQYF
>NA|TRBD1|TRBV29-1|TRBJ1-2
TGCAGCGTTTACGACAGGGTCGACTATGGCTACACCTTC
CSVYDRVDYGYTF